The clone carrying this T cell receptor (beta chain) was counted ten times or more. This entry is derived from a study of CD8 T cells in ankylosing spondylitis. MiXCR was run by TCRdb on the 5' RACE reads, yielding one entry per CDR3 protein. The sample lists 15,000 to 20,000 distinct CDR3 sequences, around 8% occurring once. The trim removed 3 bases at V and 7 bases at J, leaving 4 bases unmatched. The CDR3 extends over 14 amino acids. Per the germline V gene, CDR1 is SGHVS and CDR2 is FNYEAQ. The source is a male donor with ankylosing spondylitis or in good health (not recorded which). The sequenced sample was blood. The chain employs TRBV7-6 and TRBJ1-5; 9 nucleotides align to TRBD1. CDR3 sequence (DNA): TGTGCCAGCAGCTTGCGGACAGGGGTACAGCCCCAGCATTTT. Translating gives CASSLRTGVQPQHF. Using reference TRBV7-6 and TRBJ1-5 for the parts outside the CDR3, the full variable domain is GAGVSQSPRYKVTKRGQDVALRCDPISGHVSLYWYRQALGQGPEFLTYFNYEAQQDKSGLPNDRFSAERPEGSISTLTIQRTEQRDSAMYRCASSLRTGVQPQHFGDGTRLSIL.